This T cell receptor beta chain was sequenced for a study of blood T cell repertoires in COVID-19. The wider study: Samples representing acute and convalescent COVID-19 were sourced from the United States, Italy and Spain. PBMCs, B-cell-depleted T cells, or T cells were the source of the cDNA or gDNA that made up the material.

In the study's own analysis: Reference gene primer amplification gave nucleated cell count estimates. Profiled with immunoSEQ multiplex PCR; TCRdb holds only in-frame clones, not every one. V, J and clone size were drawn from that table, and D and trimming were deduced from the DNA. This repertoire shows about 260,000 clones, 70% to 85% found once; its top ten account for under 2%. CDR3 size: 12 residues. The V end was cut by 3 bases, the J end by 11 bases, with 11 bases between. The sequence was collected from a woman aged 80 or over with acute or convalescent COVID-19. J is TRBJ1-5 and V is TRBV12-3 or TRBV12-4; weak D call: TRBD1 (5 bases). The sequenced sample consisted of peripheral blood. The CDR3 sequence is CASSFGGGAQHF. CDR3 bases: TGTGCCAGCAGTTTCGGGGGGGGAGCCCAGCATTTT.